This paragraph reports one TCR beta chain. A minimum of one pre-ART and two post-ART PBMC samples existed for each donor. Going into DNA extraction, samples held roughly 0.95-10 million cryopreserved PBMC. The data stem from a study of long-term antiretroviral therapy in people with HIV. At survey level, the immunoSEQ assay was run in its v3.0 version. For each individual sample, sequencing targeted about 40,000-50,000 T-cell genomes. Clones were read by immunoSEQ multiplex PCR, and TCRdb kept only the in-frame ones, dropping some. The data contain about 20,000 clones, roughly 84% of them singletons. Per germline, CDR1 SGHDT and CDR2 YYEEEE. The CDR3 is 16 amino acids. V shed 3 bases and J shed 4 bases, with 19 bases lying between them.

This chain links TRBV5-6 with TRBJ1-1; D is perhaps TRBD1 (6 bases). Sequences were derived from unsorted PBMCs, sampled roughly 2.3 years after starting antiretroviral therapy. The TCR sequence derives from a man between 35 and 55 years old with HIV. CDR3 bases: TGTGCCAGCAGCTGGGGGGACACCCTTCGGTCCACTGAAGCTTTCTTT. The encoded protein is CASSWGDTLRSTEAFF.